This paragraph covers one TCR beta chain sequence. The antigen remains unidentified. These data come from a study of post-analysis software for immune sequencing data. Study results and limitations: The five TRBV segments detected at higher frequency in patients than in controls included TRBV5-6, TRBV5-1 and TRBV20-1. Patients with multiple sclerosis recorded significantly lower normalized Chao1 diversity than controls, the study found.

The TCR beta cDNA libraries carried unique molecular identifiers. TCRdb called the PCR reads again in MiXCR, with one record for every CDR3 protein. Among roughly 870,000 distinct CDR3 sequences, about 50% were seen once, and the ten largest hold roughly 4.4%. Germline CDR1 is SGHTA and CDR2 is FQGTGA. The junction had 9 bases not matched to a gene; V was cut back by 8 bases and J by 4 bases. This CDR3 is 14 amino acids long. The rearrangement links TRBV7-3 to TRBJ2-5; 8 bases map to TRBD1. The source is a girl between 10 and 17 years old with multiple sclerosis. The sequenced material came from blood. CDR3 sequence: CASGDRPTIETQYF. The CDR3 coding sequence is TGTGCCAGCGGGGACAGGCCCACCATAGAGACCCAGTACTTC.